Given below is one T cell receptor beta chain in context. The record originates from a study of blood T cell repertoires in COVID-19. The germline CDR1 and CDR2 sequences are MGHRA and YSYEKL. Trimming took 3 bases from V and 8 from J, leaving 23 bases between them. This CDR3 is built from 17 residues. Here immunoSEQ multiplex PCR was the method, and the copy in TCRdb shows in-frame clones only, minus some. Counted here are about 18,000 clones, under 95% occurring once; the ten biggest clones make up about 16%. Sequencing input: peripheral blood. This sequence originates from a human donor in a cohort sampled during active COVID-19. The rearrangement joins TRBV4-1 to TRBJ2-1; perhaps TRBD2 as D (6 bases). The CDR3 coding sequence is TGCGCCAGCAGCCATCCACCGGGACTGCCCTTTATGGATGAGCAGTTCTTC. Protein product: CASSHPPGLPFMDEQFF.